This T cell receptor beta chain came from a study of cytomegalovirus exposure and HLA in healthy donors. The PCR made use of 60 Vbeta and 13 Jbeta primers. The method was immunoSEQ multiplex PCR; TCRdb's version includes in-frame clones alone and lacks a portion of them. The data show under 140,000 clones, roughly 84% seen once. Trimming took 5 bases from V and 6 from J, leaving 14 bases between them. The CDR3 length is 14 residues. The V gene's germline CDR1 is SGHNT and CDR2 YENEEA. V is TRBV11-3 and J is TRBJ1-3, with D unresolved. The receptor was derived from a man aged 25 to 40 in good health and CMV-seropositive. Sequenced sample: PBMCs. The CDR3 DNA is TGTGCCAGCAGCACCCGGGCGGGCATAAACACCATATATTTT. This translates into CASSTRAGINTIYF.